The 21 T cell receptor beta chains reported below all come from one sample, sequenced in a study of clonality assessment in lymphoblastic leukemia. TCRdb recomputed calls from the PCR reads with MiXCR, one row per CDR3 protein. The table shows approximately 290 distinct CDR3 sequences, with about 30% occurring only once. The receptors derive from a human donor with acute lymphoblastic leukemia.

This clonotype was seen more than once but under ten times. CDR3 protein: CSVSGSFSYEQYF. For the CDR3, the DNA is TGCAGCGTATCCGGGTCTTTCTCCTACGAGCAGTACTTC. The chain is built from TRBV29-1 and TRBJ2-7; D gene ambiguous. Trimming stripped 6 bases from V and 0 bases from J, with 12 bases between. The CDR3 is made up of 13 amino acids. From germline, CDR1 is SQVTM and CDR2 ANQGSEA.

A few counts support this clonotype. The chain uses TRBV18 and TRBJ2-1; no clear D gene. Trimming stripped 0 bases from V and 9 bases from J, with 12 bases between. Germline CDR1 KGHSH, CDR2 LQKENI. The CDR3 sequence is 14 residues long. The CDR3 is CASSPPYQFGEQFF. CDR3 nucleotide sequence: TGTGCCAGCTCACCACCGTATCAATTTGGTGAGCAGTTCTTC.

In DNA form, the CDR3 reads TGTGCCAGCAGCTTGGGTCAGGGGATAGCCAAAAACATTCAGTACTTC. Translation gives CASSLGQGIAKNIQYF. J is TRBJ2-4 and V is TRBV5-8; D might be TRBD1 (6 bases). V was clipped by 0 bases and J by 0 bases, with 10 bases between them. This CDR3 spans 16 amino acids. The V gene's germline CDR1 is SGHTS and CDR2 YDEGEE.

This sequence joins TRBV7-9 and TRBJ2-1; D is unclear. Germline values: CDR1 SEHNR, CDR2 FQNEAQ (reference sequence). Between the trimmed V and J ends, which lost 4 bases and 3 bases, there was a span of 7 bases. This CDR3 has 13 amino acids. The CDR3 sequence is CASSSSSYNEQFF. The CDR3 DNA follows: TGTGCCAGCAGCTCCTCTAGCTACAATGAGCAGTTCTTC.

J is TRBJ1-2 and V is TRBV4-1, with D possibly matching TRBD1 (5 bases). Trimming took 0 bases from V and 4 from J, leaving 15 bases between them. CDR1 and CDR2 from the germline V gene are MGHRA and YSYEKL. The CDR3 is 16 amino acids. CDR3 coding DNA: TGCGCCAGCAGCCAAGAATTGGCGGGGGTTGGCTATGGCTACACCTTC. It encodes CASSQELAGVGYGYTF.

V and J are TRBV12-3 or TRBV12-4 and TRBJ2-2; D is unresolved. The CDR3 totals 15 residues. Trimming took off 5 bases at V and 3 bases at J, with 13 bases between the two ends. CDR3 protein: CASSHLPGDTGELFF. The CDR3 nucleotides are TGTGCCAGCAGTCACCTCCCCGGCGACACCGGGGAGCTGTTTTTT.

This chain links TRBV12-3 or TRBV12-4 with TRBJ2-7; TRBD1 or TRBD2 may be the D gene (5 bases each). Trimming left V 5 bases short and J 12 bases short, with 17 bases between. The CDR3 contains 12 residues. CDR3 DNA sequence: TGTGCCAGCAGTGCCGGGACGGTCGAACGGTACTTC. It specifies CASSAGTVERYF.

On this clonotype itself: A much more abundant neighbour one base away suggests this may be a read error. The rearrangement links TRBV30 to TRBJ1-2, with unresolved D. CDR1 GTSNPN and CDR2 SVGIG come from the germline V gene (reference sequence). The CDR3 contains 12 residues. Trimming took off 1 base at V and 7 bases at J, with 10 bases between the two ends. The CDR3 region has the DNA TGTGCCTGGAGTGCCGGCTCACCTGGCTACACCTTC. Translating it yields CAWSAGSPGYTF.

The chain joins TRBV19 to TRBJ2-1; D is unclear. V lost 1 base and J 0 bases, leaving 7 bases between the germline ends. The CDR3 has 15 residues. The germline V gene encodes CDR1 LNHDA and CDR2 SQIVND (reference sequence). The CDR3 DNA reads TGTGCCAGTAGTATAGCAGGCCTCTCCTACAATGAGCAGTTCTTC. The encoded protein is CASSIAGLSYNEQFF.

The rearrangement links TRBV5-1 to TRBJ2-7; TRBD1 matches at 10 bases. Per germline, CDR1 SGHRS and CDR2 YFSETQ. The CDR3 length is 14 residues. With 0 bases clipped from V and 5 bases from J, the junction kept 2 bases outside the gene matches. CDR3 loop: CASSLGQGADEQYF. CDR3 nucleotide sequence: TGCGCCAGCAGCTTGGGACAGGGGGCCGACGAGCAGTACTTC.

This clonotype was recorded once. The chain employs TRBV27 and TRBJ2-1; tentative D call: TRBD2 (6 bases). The CDR3 runs to 15 residues. Between the trimmed V and J ends, which lost 6 bases and 4 bases, there was a span of 16 bases. The germline V gene has CDR1 MNHEY and CDR2 SMNVEV (reference sequence). The CDR3 sequence: CASSLEGAFYNEQFF. The CDR3 bases are TGTGCCAGCAGCCTGGAGGGAGCCTTTTACAATGAGCAGTTCTTC.

This clonotype is deemed large (0.1 to 1%). The chain uses TRBV12-3 or TRBV12-4 and TRBJ1-5; D remains ambiguous. V lost 3 bases and J 4 bases, leaving 10 bases between the germline ends. The length of the CDR3 is 14 residues. Written as DNA, the CDR3 is TGTGCCAGCAGTTTCCGGAGGTTAAATCAGCCCCAGCATTTT. It translates to CASSFRRLNQPQHF.

This clonotype was detected a few times. The rearrangement links TRBV6-1 to TRBJ2-1; TRBD2 might be the D (5 bases). Germline assignment: CDR1 MNHNS and CDR2 SASEGT. This CDR3 is 15 amino acids long. V was shortened by 6 bases and J by 3 bases, with 15 bases between the two germline ends. The CDR3 DNA reads as TGTGCCAGCAGCCTCGGGGAGCAGAACTACAATGAGCAGTTCTTC. Amino acid sequence: CASSLGEQNYNEQFF.

The chain employs TRBV7-9 and TRBJ1-1; tentatively, D is TRBD1 (5 bases). This CDR3 is 14 amino acids long. The germline gives CDR1 SEHNR, CDR2 FQNEAQ (reference sequence). Between the trimmed V and J ends, which lost 3 bases and 3 bases, there was a span of 11 bases. Here the CDR3 DNA reads TGTGCCAGCAGCTTGATTAAGGGGTACACTGAAGCTTTCTTT. This encodes CASSLIKGYTEAFF.

With regard to this clonotype: Since a much larger clone is just one base distant, this may be a read error. The chain joins TRBV11-2 to TRBJ2-1; 10 positions match TRBD1. This CDR3 is 16 amino acids long. Germline values: CDR1 SGHAT, CDR2 FQNNGV. In DNA form, the CDR3 reads TGTACCAGCAGCTTTACTTGGACAGGGGGCTACAATGAGCAGTTCTTC. It yields the protein CTSSFTWTGGYNEQFF. The variable domain in full, with the rest retrieved from reference TRBV11-2 and TRBJ2-1, is EAGVAQSPRYKIIEKRQSVAFWCNPISGHATLYWYQQILGQGPKLLIQFQNNGVVDDSQLPKDRFSAERLKGVDSTLKIQPAKLEDSAVYLCTSSFTWTGGYNEQFFGPGTRLTVL.

This clonotype showed up just once. The V call is TRBV7-9, the J call TRBJ2-3; 11 nucleotides align to TRBD2. The germline V gene has CDR1 SEHNR and CDR2 FQNEAQ (reference sequence). The CDR3 covers 15 residues. The junction had 6 bases not matched to a gene; V was cut back by 5 bases and J by 5 bases. The DNA for the CDR3 is TGTGCCAGCAGCCCCCGACTAGCGGGGAAAGATACGCAGTATTTT. Its translation: CASSPRLAGKDTQYF.

The chain is built from TRBV30 and TRBJ2-3; 12 nucleotides align to TRBD1. The J call is doubtful: the DNA matches TRBJ1-5 better. This CDR3 has 13 residues. Germline CDR1 and CDR2: GTSNPN and SVGIG (reference sequence). The CDR3 coding sequence is TGTGCCTGGAGGCCGGGACAGGGGGCTACGCAGCATTTT. This gives the protein CAWRPGQGATQHF.

The chain has TRBV4-1 and TRBJ1-4; TRBD1 matches at 7 bases. The V segment lost 2 bases and the J segment 15 bases; nucleotides outside the gene matches: 15. The germline V gene encodes CDR1 MGHRA and CDR2 YSYEKL. This CDR3 region has 15 residues. DNA for the CDR3: TGCGCCAGCAGCCAACCTGGGACAGAGGGTCGGGGAGTGTTTTTT. Its translation is CASSQPGTEGRGVFF.

Concerning this clonotype: With a much larger clone just one base away, this may be a read error. This chain uses TRBV30 with TRBJ1-2; 8 bases fit TRBD1. CDR1 and CDR2 (germline): GTSNPN, SVGIG (reference sequence). The CDR3 runs to 14 residues. Here the CDR3 reads CAWSVNRGKYAYTF. The CDR3 DNA sequence: TGTGCCTGGAGTGTAAACAGGGGGAAGTATGCCTACACCTTC.

CDR3 nucleotides: TGTGCCAGCAGTTTTGGGGTTCGCAATCAGCCCCAGCATTTT. Translation: CASSFGVRNQPQHF. The V call is TRBV12-3 or TRBV12-4, the J call TRBJ1-5; unclear D gene. This CDR3 region has 14 residues. Trimming took 3 bases from V and 2 from J, leaving 8 bases between them.

This clonotype showed up just a few times. V gene TRBV5-6 combines with J gene TRBJ1-2; no firm D call. Trimming left V 4 bases short and J 3 bases short, with 13 bases between. This CDR3 has 14 residues. The germline V gene has CDR1 SGHDT and CDR2 YYEEEE. CDR3 region: CASSPPGGDYGYTF. The CDR3 region has the DNA TGTGCCAGCAGCCCACCCGGTGGAGACTATGGCTACACCTTC.